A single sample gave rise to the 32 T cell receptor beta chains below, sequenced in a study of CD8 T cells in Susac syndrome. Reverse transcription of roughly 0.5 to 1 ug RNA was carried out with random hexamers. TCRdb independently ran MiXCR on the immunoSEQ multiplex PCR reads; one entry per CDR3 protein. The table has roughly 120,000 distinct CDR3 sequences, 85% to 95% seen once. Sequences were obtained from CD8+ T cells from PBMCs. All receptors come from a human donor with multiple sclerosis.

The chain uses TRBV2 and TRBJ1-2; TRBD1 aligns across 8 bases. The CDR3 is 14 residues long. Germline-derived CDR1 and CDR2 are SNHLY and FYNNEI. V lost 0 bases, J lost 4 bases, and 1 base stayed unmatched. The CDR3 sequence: CASSEAGTGYGYTF. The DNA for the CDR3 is TGTGCCAGCAGTGAAGCAGGGACAGGCTATGGCTACACCTTC.

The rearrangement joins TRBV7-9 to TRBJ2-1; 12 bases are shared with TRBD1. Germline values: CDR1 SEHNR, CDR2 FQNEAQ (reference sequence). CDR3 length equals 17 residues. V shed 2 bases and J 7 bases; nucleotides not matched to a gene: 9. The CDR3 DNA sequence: TGTGCCAGCAGCTTAACCCGGAGGGACAGGGGGCGAAATGAGCAGTTCTTC. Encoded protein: CASSLTRRDRGRNEQFF.

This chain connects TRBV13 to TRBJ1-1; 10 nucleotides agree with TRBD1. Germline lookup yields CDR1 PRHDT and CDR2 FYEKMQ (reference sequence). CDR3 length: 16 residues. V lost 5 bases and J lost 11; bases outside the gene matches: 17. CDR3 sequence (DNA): TGTGCCAGCAGCGGCCATTCGACAGGGGGCGCTTTCCCGGCTTTCTTT. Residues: CASSGHSTGGAFPAFF. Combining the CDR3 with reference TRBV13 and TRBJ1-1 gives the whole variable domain AAGVIQSPRHLIKEKRETATLKCYPIPRHDTVYWYQQGPGQDPQFLISFYEKMQSDKGSIPDRFSAQQFSDYHSELNMSSLELGDSALYFCASSGHSTGGAFPAFFGQGTRLTVV.

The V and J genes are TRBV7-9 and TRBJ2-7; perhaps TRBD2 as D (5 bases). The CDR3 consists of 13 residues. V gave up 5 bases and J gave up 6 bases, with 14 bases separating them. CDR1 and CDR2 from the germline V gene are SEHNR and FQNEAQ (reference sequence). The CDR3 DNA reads TGTGCCAGCAGCCCAGACGCGGCGGGCGAGCAGTACTTC. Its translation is CASSPDAAGEQYF.

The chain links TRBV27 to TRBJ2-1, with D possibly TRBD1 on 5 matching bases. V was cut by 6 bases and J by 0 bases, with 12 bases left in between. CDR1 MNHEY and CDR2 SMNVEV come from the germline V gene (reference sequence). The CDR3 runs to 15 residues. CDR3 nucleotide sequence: TGTGCCAGCAGCCATGGGGCAGTCTCCTACAATGAGCAGTTCTTC. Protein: CASSHGAVSYNEQFF.

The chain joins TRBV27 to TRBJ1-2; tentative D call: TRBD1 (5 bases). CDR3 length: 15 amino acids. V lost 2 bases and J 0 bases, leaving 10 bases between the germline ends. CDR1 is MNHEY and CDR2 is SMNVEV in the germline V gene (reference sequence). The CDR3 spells CASSLRGDANYGYTF. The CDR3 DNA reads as TGTGCCAGCAGTTTAAGGGGAGATGCTAACTATGGCTACACCTTC.

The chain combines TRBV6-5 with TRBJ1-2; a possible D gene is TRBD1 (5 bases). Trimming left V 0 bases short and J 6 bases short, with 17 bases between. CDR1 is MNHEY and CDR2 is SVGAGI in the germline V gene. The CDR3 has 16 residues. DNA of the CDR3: TGTGCCAGCAGTTACTCGGAGGAGGGAGGAGGGGATGGCTACACCTTC. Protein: CASSYSEEGGGDGYTF.

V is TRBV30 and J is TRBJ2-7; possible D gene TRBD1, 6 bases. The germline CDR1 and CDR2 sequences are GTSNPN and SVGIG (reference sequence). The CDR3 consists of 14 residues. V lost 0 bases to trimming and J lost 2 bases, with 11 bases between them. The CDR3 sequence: CAWSVPGHTYEQYV. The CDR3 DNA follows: TGTGCCTGGAGTGTCCCGGGACATACCTACGAGCAGTACGTC.

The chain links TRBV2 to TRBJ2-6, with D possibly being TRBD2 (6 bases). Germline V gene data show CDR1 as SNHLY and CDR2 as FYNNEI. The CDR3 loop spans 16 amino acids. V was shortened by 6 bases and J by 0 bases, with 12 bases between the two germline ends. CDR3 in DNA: TGTGCCAGCAGGAAGACCGGGGGCTCTGGGGCCAACGTCCTGACTTTC. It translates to CASRKTGGSGANVLTF.

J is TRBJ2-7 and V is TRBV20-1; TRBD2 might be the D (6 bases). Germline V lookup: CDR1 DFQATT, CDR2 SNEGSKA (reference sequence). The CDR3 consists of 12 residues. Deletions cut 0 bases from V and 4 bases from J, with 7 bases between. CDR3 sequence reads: CSARDREYEQYV. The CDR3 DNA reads TGCAGTGCTAGAGATCGGGAGTACGAGCAGTACGTC.

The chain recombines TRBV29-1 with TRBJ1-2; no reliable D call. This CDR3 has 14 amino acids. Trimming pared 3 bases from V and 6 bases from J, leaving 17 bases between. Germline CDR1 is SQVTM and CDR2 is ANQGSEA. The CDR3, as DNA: TGCAGCGTTGATACCCCATGGACGAGGGATGGCTACACCTTC. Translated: CSVDTPWTRDGYTF.

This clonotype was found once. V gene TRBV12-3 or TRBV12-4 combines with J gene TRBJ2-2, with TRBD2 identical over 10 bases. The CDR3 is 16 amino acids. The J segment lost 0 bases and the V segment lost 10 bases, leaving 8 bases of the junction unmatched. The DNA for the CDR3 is TGTGCCACCCTCGGGGGACTAGCGTCGAACACCGGGGAGCTGTTTTTT. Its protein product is CATLGGLASNTGELFF.

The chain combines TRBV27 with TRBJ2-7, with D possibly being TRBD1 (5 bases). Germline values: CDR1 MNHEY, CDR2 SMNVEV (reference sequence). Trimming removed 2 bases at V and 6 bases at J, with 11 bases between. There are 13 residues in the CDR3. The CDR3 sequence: CASSLKGVSEQYF. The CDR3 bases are TGTGCCAGCAGTTTAAAAGGGGTAAGCGAGCAGTACTTC.

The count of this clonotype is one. The CDR3 nucleotides are TGTGCCAGCCGAAGGTTGGGGGTAGCGGGGGGGCCCGGGGATGAGCAGTTCTTC. As protein: CASRRLGVAGGPGDEQFF. This chain uses TRBV4-2 with TRBJ2-1, with TRBD2 matching over 11 bases. This CDR3 spans 18 amino acids. The trim removed 8 bases at V and 8 bases at J, leaving 20 bases unmatched. Germline CDR1 is LGHNA and CDR2 is YNFKEQ.

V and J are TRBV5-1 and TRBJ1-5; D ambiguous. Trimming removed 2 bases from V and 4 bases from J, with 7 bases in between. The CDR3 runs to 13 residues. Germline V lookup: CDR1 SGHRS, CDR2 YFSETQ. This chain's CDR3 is CASSFERNQPQHF. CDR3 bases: TGCGCCAGCAGCTTTGAGAGGAATCAGCCCCAGCATTTT.

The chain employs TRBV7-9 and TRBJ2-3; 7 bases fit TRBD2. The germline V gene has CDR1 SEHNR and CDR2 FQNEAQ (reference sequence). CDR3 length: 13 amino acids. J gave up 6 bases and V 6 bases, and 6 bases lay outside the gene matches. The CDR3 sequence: CASRDGGSDTQYF. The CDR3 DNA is TGTGCCAGCAGGGACGGGGGGTCTGATACGCAGTATTTT.

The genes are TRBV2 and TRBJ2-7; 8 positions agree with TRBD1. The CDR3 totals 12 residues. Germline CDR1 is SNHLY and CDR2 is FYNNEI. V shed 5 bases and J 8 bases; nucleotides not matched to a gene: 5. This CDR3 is CASSYGTGQQYV. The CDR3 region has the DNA TGTGCCAGCAGTTACGGGACAGGCCAGCAGTACGTC.

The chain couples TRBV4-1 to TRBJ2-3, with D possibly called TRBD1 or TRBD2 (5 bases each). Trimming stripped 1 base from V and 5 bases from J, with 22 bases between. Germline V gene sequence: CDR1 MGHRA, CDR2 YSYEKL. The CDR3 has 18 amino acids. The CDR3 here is CASSQVLSGTPRRDTQYF. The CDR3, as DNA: TGCGCCAGCAGCCAAGTACTCTCCGGGACCCCGAGGAGAGATACGCAGTATTTT.

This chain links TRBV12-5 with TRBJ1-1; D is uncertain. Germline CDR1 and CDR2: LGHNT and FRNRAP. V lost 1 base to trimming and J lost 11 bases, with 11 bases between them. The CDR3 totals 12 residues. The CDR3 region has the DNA TGTGCTAGTGGTTTGGAAGGGAGTGGGGCTTTCTTT. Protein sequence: CASGLEGSGAFF.

CDR3 in amino acids: CASSPSGTWETQYF. The CDR3 region has the DNA TGTGCCAGCAGTCCCTCAGGGACATGGGAGACCCAGTACTTC. The chain has TRBV27 and TRBJ2-5; the D gene is possibly TRBD1 (6 bases). This CDR3 is built from 14 residues. Trimming cost V 5 bases and J 5 bases, with 15 bases left between them. The germline gives CDR1 MNHEY, CDR2 SMNVEV (reference sequence).

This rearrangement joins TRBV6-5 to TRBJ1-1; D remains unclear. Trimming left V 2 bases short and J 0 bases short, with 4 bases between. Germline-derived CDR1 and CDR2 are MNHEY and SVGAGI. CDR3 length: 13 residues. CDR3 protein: CASSYSMNTEAFF. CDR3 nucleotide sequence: TGTGCCAGCAGTTACAGCATGAACACTGAAGCTTTCTTT.

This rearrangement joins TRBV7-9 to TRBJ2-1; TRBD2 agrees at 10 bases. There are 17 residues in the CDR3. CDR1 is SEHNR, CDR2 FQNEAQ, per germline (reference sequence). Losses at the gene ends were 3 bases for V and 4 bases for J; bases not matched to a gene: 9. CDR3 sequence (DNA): TGTGCCAGCAGCTTCGCCACTCTAGCGGGGGAGTACAATGAGCAGTTCTTC. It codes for CASSFATLAGEYNEQFF.

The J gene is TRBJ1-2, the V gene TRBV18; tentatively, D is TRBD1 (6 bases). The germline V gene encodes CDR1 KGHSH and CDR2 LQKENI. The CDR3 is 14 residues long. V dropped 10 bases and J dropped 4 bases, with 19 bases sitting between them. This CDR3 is CATDEVGASYGYTF. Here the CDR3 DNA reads TGTGCCACCGACGAGGTGGGGGCTAGCTATGGCTACACCTTC. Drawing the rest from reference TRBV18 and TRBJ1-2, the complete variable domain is NAGVMQNPRHLVRRRGQEARLRCSPMKGHSHVYWYRQLPEEGLKFMVYLQKENIIDESGMPKERFSAEFPKEGPSILRIQQVVRGDSAAYFCATDEVGASYGYTFGSGTRLTVV.

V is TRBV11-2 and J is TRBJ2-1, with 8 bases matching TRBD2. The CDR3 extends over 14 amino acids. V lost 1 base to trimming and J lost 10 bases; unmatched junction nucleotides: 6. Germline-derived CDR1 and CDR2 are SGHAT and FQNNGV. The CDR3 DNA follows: TGTGCCAGCAGCTTAGCTGGGACTAGTGGCGAGCAGTTCTTC. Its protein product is CASSLAGTSGEQFF.

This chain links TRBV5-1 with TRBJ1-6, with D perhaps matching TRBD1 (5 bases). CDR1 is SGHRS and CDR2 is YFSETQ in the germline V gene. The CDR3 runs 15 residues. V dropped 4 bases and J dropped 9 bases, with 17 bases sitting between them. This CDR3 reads CASSPTGGGSSPLHF. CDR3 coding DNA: TGCGCCAGCAGCCCGACTGGGGGGGGGTCTTCACCCCTCCACTTT.

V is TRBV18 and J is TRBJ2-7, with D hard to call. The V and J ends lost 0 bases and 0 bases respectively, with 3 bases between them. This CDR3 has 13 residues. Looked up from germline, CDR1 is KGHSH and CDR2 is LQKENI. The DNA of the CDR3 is TGTGCCAGCTCACCACCGGACTCCTACGAGCAGTACTTC. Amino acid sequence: CASSPPDSYEQYF.

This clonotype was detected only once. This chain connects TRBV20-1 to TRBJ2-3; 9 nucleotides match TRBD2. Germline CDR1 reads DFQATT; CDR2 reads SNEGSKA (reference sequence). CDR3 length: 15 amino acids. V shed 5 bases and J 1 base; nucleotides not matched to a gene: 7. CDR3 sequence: CSADAGGRGTDTQYF. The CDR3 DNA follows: TGCAGTGCTGATGCGGGGGGGCGGGGCACAGATACGCAGTATTTT.

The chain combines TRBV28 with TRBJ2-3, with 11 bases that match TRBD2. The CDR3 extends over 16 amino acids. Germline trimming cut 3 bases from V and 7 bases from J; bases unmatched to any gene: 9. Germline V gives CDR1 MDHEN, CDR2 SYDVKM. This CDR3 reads CASSFYGTSGGNTQYF. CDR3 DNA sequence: TGTGCCAGCAGTTTCTACGGGACTAGCGGAGGAAATACGCAGTATTTT.

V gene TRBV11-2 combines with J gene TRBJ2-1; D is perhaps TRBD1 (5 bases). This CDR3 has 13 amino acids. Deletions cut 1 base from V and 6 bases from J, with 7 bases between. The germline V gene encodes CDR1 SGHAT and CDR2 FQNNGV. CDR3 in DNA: TGTGCCAGCAGCTTAGGCAGGGCCAATGAGCAGTTCTTC. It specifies CASSLGRANEQFF.

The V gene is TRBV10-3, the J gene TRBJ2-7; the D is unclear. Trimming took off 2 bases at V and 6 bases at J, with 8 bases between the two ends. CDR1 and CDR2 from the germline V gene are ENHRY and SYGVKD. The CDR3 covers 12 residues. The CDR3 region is CAISEEGGEQYV. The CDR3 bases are TGTGCCATCAGTGAGGAAGGCGGCGAGCAGTACGTC.

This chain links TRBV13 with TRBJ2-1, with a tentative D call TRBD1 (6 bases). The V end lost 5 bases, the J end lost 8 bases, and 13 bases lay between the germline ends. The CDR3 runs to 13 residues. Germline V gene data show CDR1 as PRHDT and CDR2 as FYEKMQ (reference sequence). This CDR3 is CASSRRGWDEQFF. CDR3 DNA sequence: TGTGCCAGCAGCCGCAGGGGCTGGGATGAGCAGTTCTTC.

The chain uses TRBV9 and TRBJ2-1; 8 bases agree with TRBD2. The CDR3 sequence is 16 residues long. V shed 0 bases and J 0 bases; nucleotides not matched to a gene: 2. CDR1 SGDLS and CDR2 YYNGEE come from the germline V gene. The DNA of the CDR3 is TGTGCCAGCAGCGTAGGTAGCGGGGCCTCCTACAATGAGCAGTTCTTC. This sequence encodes CASSVGSGASYNEQFF.